Shown below are 26 T cell receptor beta chains from a single sample sequenced in a study of shared clonotypes between healthy human individuals. TCRdb's table, derived via immunoSEQ multiplex PCR, lists solely in-frame clones and lacks some. The table lists some 2 million clones, 95% of them singletons, with more than 0.1% in the top ten. Sequencing was done on a sample of naive CD4+ T cells sorted from blood. Noted subset: CD45RA+ positively selected. The receptors stem from a man younger than 35 in good health.

The chain links TRBV19 to TRBJ2-5, with a possible D match to TRBD2 (6 bases). This CDR3 has 16 amino acids. The V end was cut by 3 bases, the J end by 7 bases, with 21 bases between. Germline V lookup: CDR1 LNHDA, CDR2 SQIVND (reference sequence). The CDR3 loop is CASSISSVISQATQYF. CDR3 DNA sequence: TGTGCCAGTAGTATCTCTAGCGTCATATCCCAGGCGACCCAGTACTTC. Full variable domain (rest looked up from reference TRBV19 and TRBJ2-5): DGGITQSPKYLFRKEGQNVTLSCEQNLNHDAMYWYRQDPGQGLRLIYYSQIVNDFQKGDIAEGYSVSREKKESFPLTVTSAQKNPTAFYLCASSISSVISQATQYFGPGTRLLVL.

The chain couples TRBV28 to TRBJ1-4, with TRBD1 matching 10 bases. The V and J ends lost 7 bases and 8 bases, in that order; junction bases with no gene match: 10. The CDR3 length is 15 residues. CDR1 and CDR2 from the germline V gene are MDHEN and SYDVKM. The CDR3 reads CASTPPGQGWEKLFF. The CDR3 nucleotides are TGTGCCAGCACACCGCCGGGACAGGGGTGGGAAAAACTGTTTTTT.

The V and J genes are TRBV19 and TRBJ1-4, with no clear D. This CDR3 has 14 residues. Germline V gene sequence: CDR1 LNHDA, CDR2 SQIVND (reference sequence). Deletions cut 5 bases from V and 8 bases from J, with 15 bases between. CDR3 nucleotide sequence: TGTGCCAGTAGTTCGGGCGCGATGAGAGAAAAACTGTTTTTT. It encodes CASSSGAMREKLFF.

Concerning this clone: This same CDR3 is encoded by further DNA sequences in the sample. V and J are TRBV18 and TRBJ1-2; D is perhaps TRBD1 (6 bases). This CDR3 comprises 13 residues. The germline V and J ends were trimmed by 3 bases and 7 bases, with 12 bases remaining between them. CDR1 is KGHSH and CDR2 is LQKENI in the germline V gene. DNA of the CDR3: TGTGCCAGCTCACCCTTACAGGGCGGTGGCTACACCTTC. It translates to CASSPLQGGGYTF.

Regarding this clone: The sample holds other DNA sequences that translate to the same CDR3. This rearrangement joins TRBV10-3 to TRBJ1-1; 10 nucleotides match TRBD1. Trimming at V came to 6 bases and at J to 2 bases, leaving 3 bases not matched to a gene. Germline CDR1 reads ENHRY; CDR2 reads SYGVKD. The CDR3 sequence is 14 residues long. CDR3 residues: CAIRGDRGNTEAFF. The CDR3 DNA sequence: TGTGCCATCAGGGGGGACAGGGGTAACACTGAAGCTTTCTTT.

The chain is built from TRBV2 and TRBJ2-7; TRBD2 aligns across 14 bases. The V gene's germline CDR1 is SNHLY and CDR2 FYNNEI. Trimming removed 6 bases from V and 3 bases from J; junction bases left unmatched: 4. The CDR3 contains 15 residues. For the CDR3, the DNA is TGTGCCAGCAGCACGGGACTAGCGGGGGTCTACGAGCAGTACTTC. Protein product: CASSTGLAGVYEQYF.

This clone was seen a single time. The J gene is TRBJ2-2, the V gene TRBV7-2; D is ambiguous. V was clipped by 4 bases and J by 7 bases, with 10 bases between them. Germline V gene sequence: CDR1 SGHTA, CDR2 FQGNSA. This CDR3 has 13 residues. The CDR3 is CASSSRWNGELFF. CDR3 nucleotides: TGTGCCAGCAGCTCAAGGTGGAACGGGGAGCTGTTTTTT.

Concerning this clone: Other DNA sequences in the sample encode the same CDR3. The gene calls are TRBV28 and TRBJ1-2, with D perhaps matching TRBD1 (5 bases). Looked up from germline, CDR1 is MDHEN and CDR2 is SYDVKM. The CDR3 spans 14 residues. V lost 6 bases to trimming and J lost 2 bases, with 13 bases between them. As DNA, the CDR3 is TGTGCCAGCAGCTCAGGAACAGGAAACTATGGCTACACCTTC. It specifies CASSSGTGNYGYTF.

The rearrangement uses TRBV7-2 and TRBJ1-2, with a tentative D call TRBD1 (5 bases). The CDR3 is 15 amino acids. Germline CDR1 and CDR2: SGHTA and FQGNSA. Trimming stripped 5 bases from V and 10 bases from J, with 23 bases between. The CDR3 spells CASSLPLGLGNAYTF. In DNA form, the CDR3 reads TGTGCCAGCAGCCTACCTCTGGGACTGGGGAATGCCTACACCTTC. Together with reference TRBV7-2 and TRBJ1-2, the CDR3 gives the full variable domain: GAGVSQSPSNKVTEKGKDVELRCDPISGHTALYWYRQSLGQGLEFLIYFQGNSAPDKSGLPSDRFSAERTGGSVSTLTIQRTQQEDSAVYLCASSLPLGLGNAYTFGSGTRLTVV.

This chain uses TRBV14 with TRBJ1-4; D is perhaps TRBD1 (5 bases). This CDR3 comprises 13 residues. Germline CDR1 is SGHDN and CDR2 is FVKESK. The V end lost 2 bases, the J end lost 8 bases, and 9 bases lay between the germline ends. The CDR3 spells CASSQQGGEKLFF. The CDR3, as DNA: TGTGCCAGCAGCCAACAGGGTGGAGAAAAACTGTTTTTT.

This clone occurred once. The V call is TRBV11-2, the J call TRBJ1-2; D gene uncertain. Trimming removed 2 bases from V and 8 bases from J, with 18 bases in between. The CDR3 has 15 residues. Germline V gene data show CDR1 as SGHAT and CDR2 as FQNNGV. In nucleotides, the CDR3 is TGTGCCAGCAGCTTAACCCAAGGTCCGTCAGGAGGCTACACCTTC. Translated, it gives CASSLTQGPSGGYTF.

The V and J genes are TRBV2 and TRBJ2-7; D is unclear. Germline assignment: CDR1 SNHLY and CDR2 FYNNEI. V lost 6 bases and J lost 12, with 18 bases in between. This CDR3 comprises 12 residues. CDR3 residues: CASSAPGGRPYF. The CDR3, as DNA: TGTGCCAGCAGCGCCCCGGGTGGACGCCCGTACTTC.

J is TRBJ2-5 and V is TRBV4-1; D is possibly TRBD1 (5 bases). Germline V gene lookup returns CDR1 MGHRA and CDR2 YSYEKL. Between the trimmed V and J ends, which lost 5 bases and 2 bases, there was a span of 21 bases. The CDR3 consists of 17 residues. DNA of the CDR3: TGCGCCAGCAGCGCCGACAGTCTAGGCTTGGGTCAAGAGACCCAGTACTTC. It translates to CASSADSLGLGQETQYF.

Concerning this clone: Other DNA variants within this sample encode the same CDR3. The chain joins TRBV2 to TRBJ2-7, with TRBD1 matching over 8 bases. Germline CDR1 reads SNHLY; CDR2 reads FYNNEI. The ends lost 6 bases at V and 1 base at J; junction bases unmatched: 5. The CDR3 spans 14 residues. CDR3 coding DNA: TGTGCCAGCAGCCGACAGGGGCCTTCCTACGAGCAGTACTTC. It translates to CASSRQGPSYEQYF.

The chain uses TRBV30 and TRBJ2-3, with D unclear. The V end lost 5 bases, the J end lost 4 bases, and 7 bases lay between the germline ends. CDR3 length: 11 amino acids. Germline values: CDR1 GTSNPN, CDR2 SVGIG (reference sequence). CDR3 residues: CAWQLSDTQYF. The CDR3 DNA is TGTGCCTGGCAACTCTCAGATACGCAGTATTTT.

The rearrangement links TRBV5-1 to TRBJ2-3; 8 bases are a match to TRBD2. Germline V gives CDR1 SGHRS, CDR2 YFSETQ. The trim removed 1 base at V and 0 bases at J, leaving 4 bases unmatched. CDR3 length: 16 amino acids. CDR3 nucleotide sequence: TGCGCCAGCAGCTTGAGGGCTAGCGGGAGCACAGATACGCAGTATTTT. Translation gives CASSLRASGSTDTQYF.

The CDR3 protein is CASKDQENTGELFF. The CDR3, as DNA: TGTGCCAGCAAAGACCAGGAGAACACCGGGGAGCTGTTTTTT. The V and J genes are TRBV6-6 and TRBJ2-2; D gene ambiguous. Germline CDR1 and CDR2: MNHNY and SVGAGI (reference sequence). The CDR3 runs to 14 residues. The ends were cut back, 7 bases at V and 1 base at J, with 10 bases in the middle.

The chain joins TRBV6-1 to TRBJ1-6; D unclear. This CDR3 is built from 16 residues. Between the trimmed V and J ends, which lost 4 bases and 4 bases, there was a span of 14 bases. Germline CDR1 and CDR2: MNHNS and SASEGT. The CDR3 bases are TGTGCCAGCAGTGGTCTCTCGGGAGGGTATAATTCACCCCTCCACTTT. It codes for CASSGLSGGYNSPLHF.

J is TRBJ2-7 and V is TRBV6-1, with TRBD1 as a possible D gene (5 bases). Germline values: CDR1 MNHNS, CDR2 SASEGT. The CDR3 totals 15 residues. Trimming stripped 7 bases from V and 2 bases from J, with 18 bases between. For the CDR3, the DNA is TGTGCCAGCAAGGAAGGGGCAGCCCAAACCTACGAGCAGTACTTC. Amino acid sequence: CASKEGAAQTYEQYF.

This clone was counted once. A much larger clonotype is one base distant, so this may be a read error. V and J are TRBV28 and TRBJ1-2; 7 bases align to TRBD1. The germline V gene has CDR1 MDHEN and CDR2 SYDVKM. This CDR3 has 14 amino acids. The trim removed 5 bases at V and 9 bases at J, leaving 12 bases unmatched. This CDR3 reads CASSPQPRDSSYTF. CDR3 DNA sequence: TGTGCCAGCAGTCCGCAACCCCGGGACAGTAGCTACACCTTC.

This clone was seen just once. V is TRBV7-6 and J is TRBJ1-1; D is undetermined. Germline values: CDR1 SGHVS, CDR2 FNYEAQ. Trimming cost V 4 bases and J 2 bases, with 8 bases left between them. The CDR3 is made up of 13 amino acids. DNA for the CDR3: TGTGCCAGCAGCTGGGAAGTAAACACTGAAGCTTTCTTT. This codes for CASSWEVNTEAFF.

This sequence joins TRBV5-1 and TRBJ1-2; D not certain. CDR1 SGHRS and CDR2 YFSETQ come from the germline V gene. Trimming left V 0 bases short and J 4 bases short, with 7 bases between. CDR3 length: 13 residues. CDR3 amino acids: CASSLGGLYGYTF. CDR3 bases: TGCGCCAGCAGCTTGGGAGGGCTCTATGGCTACACCTTC.

The CDR3 loop reads CASSPRLASSGANVLTF. CDR3 in DNA: TGTGCCAGCAGCCCGCGATTGGCTAGCTCTGGGGCCAACGTCCTGACTTTC. This chain uses TRBV9 with TRBJ2-6, with no clear D. CDR1 and CDR2 from the germline V gene are SGDLS and YYNGEE. Trimming stripped 4 bases from V and 0 bases from J, with 14 bases between. CDR3 length: 17 residues.

V is TRBV4-1 and J is TRBJ2-3; 12 bases align to TRBD2. V lost 4 bases and J lost 1; bases outside the gene matches: 3. The CDR3 runs to 16 residues. The V gene's germline CDR1 is MGHRA and CDR2 YSYEKL. CDR3 in amino acids: CASSPRTSGGTDTQYF. The CDR3 bases are TGCGCCAGCAGCCCCCGGACTAGCGGGGGCACAGATACGCAGTATTTT.

V usage is TRBV7-2 and J usage is TRBJ2-7, with D possibly being TRBD2 (6 bases). The V end was cut by 5 bases, the J end by 7 bases, with 12 bases between. The CDR3 is 12 residues long. The germline CDR1 and CDR2 sequences are SGHTA and FQGNSA. CDR3 nucleotide sequence: TGTGCCAGCAGCCAGCGGGCAGGAGAGCAGTACTTC. Translating it yields CASSQRAGEQYF. The full variable domain, rest sourced from reference TRBV7-2 and TRBJ2-7, is GAGVSQSPSNKVTEKGKDVELRCDPISGHTALYWYRQSLGQGLEFLIYFQGNSAPDKSGLPSDRFSAERTGGSVSTLTIQRTQQEDSAVYLCASSQRAGEQYFGPGTRLTVT.

In regard to this clone: Other DNA sequences in this specimen translate into the identical CDR3. The chain has TRBV25-1 and TRBJ2-5, with TRBD2 as a possible D gene (5 bases). V lost 3 bases to trimming and J lost 5 bases, with 7 bases between them. This CDR3 has 12 amino acids. Germline V gene data show CDR1 as MGHDK and CDR2 as SYGVNS. The CDR3 DNA reads as TGTGCCAGCAGTGACCGCGGGGAGACCCAGTACTTC. Residues: CASSDRGETQYF.